One and the same sample provided the 10 T cell receptor beta chains below, sequenced in a study of T-cell reconstitution after alpha-beta-depleted transplantation in children. Unique molecular identifiers tagged the TCRbeta library. TCRdb re-derived calls from the PCR reads in MiXCR, one entry per CDR3 protein. Found here are around 6,100 distinct CDR3 sequences, 16% of them singletons; the top ten hold around 13%. The input for sequencing was PBMCs, mostly from graft donor cells, taken 60 days after TCRalphabeta/CD19-depleted stem cell transplant. The receptor source for this set is a male patient between 5 and 17 years old who had a stem cell transplant for acute myeloid leukemia, so the T cells may come from the graft donor.

CDR3 coding DNA: TGCGCCAGCAGCTTGGCGGACATTCAGTACTTC. Residues: CASSLADIQYF. The rearrangement joins TRBV5-1 to TRBJ2-4; D not resolved. CDR1 is SGHRS and CDR2 is YFSETQ in the germline V gene. CDR3 size: 11 residues. Trimming shortened V by 0 bases and J by 8 bases, and 3 bases separated the two germline ends. Together with reference TRBV5-1 and TRBJ2-4, the CDR3 gives the full variable domain: KAGVTQTPRYLIKTRGQQVTLSCSPISGHRSVSWYQQTPGQGLQFLFEYFSETQRNKGNFPGRFSGRQFSNSRSEMNVSTLELGDSALYLCASSLADIQYFGAGTRLSVL.

The chain joins TRBV28 to TRBJ2-3; TRBD1 aligns across 8 bases. Germline CDR1 MDHEN, CDR2 SYDVKM. The CDR3 runs to 16 residues. Losses at the gene ends were 1 base for V and 2 bases for J; bases not matched to a gene: 5. The DNA for the CDR3 is TGTGCCAGCAGTTTATTTCGACAGGGGCACACAGATACGCAGTATTTT. It translates to CASSLFRQGHTDTQYF.

By proportion, this clonotype is medium-sized (0.01 to 0.1%). The chain has TRBV7-8 and TRBJ2-2; the D is unclear. With 0 bases removed from V and 8 bases from J, the gap between germline ends came to 4 bases. CDR1 is SGHVS, CDR2 FQNEAQ, per germline. This CDR3 spans 12 amino acids. This CDR3 reads CASSLASGELFF. In DNA form, the CDR3 reads TGTGCCAGCAGCTTAGCGTCAGGGGAGCTGTTTTTT.

There are a few counts of this clonotype. The CDR3 DNA reads as TGCAGTGCTGCTCAGACTAGCGGGGGCCTCACAGATACGCAGTATTTT. Its protein product is CSAAQTSGGLTDTQYF. The chain links TRBV20-1 to TRBJ2-3, with 12 bases aligning to TRBD2. Germline CDR1 is DFQATT and CDR2 is SNEGSKA (reference sequence). CDR3 length equals 16 residues. Trimming cost V 5 bases and J 2 bases; bases outside gene matches: 8.

In its sample, this clonotype is medium-sized (0.01 to 0.1%). The genes are TRBV12-3 or TRBV12-4 and TRBJ2-7, with 7 nucleotides matching TRBD2. The CDR3 consists of 15 residues. Trimming took 3 bases from V and 0 from J; bases not matched to a gene: 5. CDR3 region: CASSLGSGGSYEQYF. The CDR3 DNA reads as TGTGCCAGCAGTTTGGGGTCGGGAGGCTCCTACGAGCAGTACTTC.

The genes are TRBV3-1 and TRBJ2-2; D is possibly TRBD1 (5 bases). Trimming cost V 3 bases and J 4 bases, with 12 bases left between them. The CDR3 contains 15 residues. Germline CDR1 is LGHDT and CDR2 is YNNKEL (reference sequence). CDR3 coding DNA: TGTGCCAGCAGCCATCGTCTAGGGGTCACCGGGGAGCTGTTTTTT. It codes for CASSHRLGVTGELFF.

J is TRBJ1-1 and V is TRBV19; TRBD1 aligns across 8 bases. With 3 bases clipped from V and 4 bases from J, the junction kept 1 base outside the gene matches. CDR3 length: 13 residues. The V gene's germline CDR1 is LNHDA and CDR2 SQIVND (reference sequence). The CDR3 region is CASSIDRGTEAFF. Written as DNA, the CDR3 is TGTGCCAGTAGTATTGACAGGGGCACTGAAGCTTTCTTT.

By share of the sample, this clonotype is medium-sized. The chain recombines TRBV10-3 with TRBJ2-2; the D gene is possibly TRBD1 (6 bases). The CDR3 spans 12 residues. The V end lost 8 bases, the J end lost 4 bases, and 8 bases lay between the germline ends. CDR1 ENHRY and CDR2 SYGVKD come from the germline V gene. In nucleotides, the CDR3 is TGTGCCATCCAACAGGGCACCGGGGAGCTGTTTTTT. Its translation is CAIQQGTGELFF.

This clonotype ranks as medium-sized. The rearrangement links TRBV7-3 to TRBJ2-5; 9 bases align to TRBD1. CDR1 is SGHTA and CDR2 is FQGTGA in the germline V gene. Trimming cost V 4 bases and J 1 base; bases outside gene matches: 4. The CDR3 runs to 15 residues. The CDR3 reads CASSSDRGPQETQYF. The CDR3 DNA reads as TGTGCCAGCAGCTCGGACAGGGGACCCCAAGAGACCCAGTACTTC.

This chain uses TRBV7-3 with TRBJ2-1, with D perhaps TRBD2 (7 bases). V was cut by 3 bases and J by 6 bases, with 15 bases left in between. There are 15 residues in the CDR3. Germline V CDR1 and CDR2: SGHTA, FQGTGA. CDR3 residues: CASSFGGALLNEQFF. The CDR3 DNA is TGTGCCAGCAGCTTTGGGGGGGCCCTGCTCAATGAGCAGTTCTTC. The whole variable domain, filled in from reference TRBV7-3 and TRBJ2-1, reads GAGVSQTPSNKVTEKGKYVELRCDPISGHTALYWYRQSLGQGPEFLIYFQGTGAADDSGLPNDRFFAVRPEGSVSTLKIQRTERGDSAVYLCASSFGGALLNEQFFGPGTRLTVL.